This T cell receptor beta chain stems from a study of blood T cells in healthy people across ages. A second about 6 to 12 cycle PCR used barcoded and J-beta primers. TCRdb reanalysed the 5' RACE reads using MiXCR and keeps one entry per CDR3 protein. The table includes under 850,000 distinct CDR3 sequences, 35% to 40% detected once. Russia was home to the donors, healthy Caucasian individuals aged roughly 6 to 90. Trimming cost V 6 bases and J 11 bases; bases outside gene matches: 12. The CDR3 covers 14 residues. This clonotype originated in a man aged 18 to 30 in good health. J is TRBJ2-5 and V is TRBV12-3 or TRBV12-4, with 10 positions matching TRBD2. What was sequenced was blood. Here the CDR3 reads CASSLSGGADEQYF. As DNA, the CDR3 is TGTGCCAGCAGCCTAAGCGGGGGGGCGGATGAGCAGTACTTC.